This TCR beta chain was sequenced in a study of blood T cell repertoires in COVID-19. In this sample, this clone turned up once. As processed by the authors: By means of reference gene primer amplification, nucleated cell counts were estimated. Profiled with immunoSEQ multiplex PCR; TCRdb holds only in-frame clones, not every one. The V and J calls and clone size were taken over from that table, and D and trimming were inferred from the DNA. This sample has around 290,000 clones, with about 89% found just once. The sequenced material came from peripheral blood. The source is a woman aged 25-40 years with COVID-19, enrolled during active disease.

The CDR3 loop reads CASRRVVGRTEAFF. CDR3 DNA sequence: TGTGCCAGCAGGCGGGTAGTCGGGCGGACTGAAGCTTTCTTT. This chain links TRBV6-5 with TRBJ1-1; D gene ambiguous. Deletions cut 6 bases from V and 5 bases from J, with 16 bases between. CDR1 MNHEY and CDR2 SVGAGI come from the germline V gene. The CDR3 loop spans 14 amino acids.